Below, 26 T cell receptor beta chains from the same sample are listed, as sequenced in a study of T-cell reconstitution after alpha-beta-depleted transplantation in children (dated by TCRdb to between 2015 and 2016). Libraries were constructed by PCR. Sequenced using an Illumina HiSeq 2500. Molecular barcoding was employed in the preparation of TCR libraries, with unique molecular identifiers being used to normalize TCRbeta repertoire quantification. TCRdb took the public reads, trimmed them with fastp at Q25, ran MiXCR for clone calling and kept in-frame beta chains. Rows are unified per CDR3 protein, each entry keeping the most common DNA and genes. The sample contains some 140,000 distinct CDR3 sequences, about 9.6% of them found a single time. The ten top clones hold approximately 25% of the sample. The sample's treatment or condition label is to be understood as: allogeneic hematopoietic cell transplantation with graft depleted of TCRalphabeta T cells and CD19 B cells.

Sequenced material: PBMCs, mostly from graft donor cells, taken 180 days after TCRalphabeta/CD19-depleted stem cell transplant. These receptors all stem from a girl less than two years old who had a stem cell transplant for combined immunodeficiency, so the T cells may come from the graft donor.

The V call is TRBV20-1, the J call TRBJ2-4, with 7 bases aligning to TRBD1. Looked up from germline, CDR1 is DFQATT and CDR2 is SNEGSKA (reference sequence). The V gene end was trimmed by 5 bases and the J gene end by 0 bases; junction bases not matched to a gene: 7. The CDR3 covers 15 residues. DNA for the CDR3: TGCAGTGCTTTACAGGGGAAAAGAGCCAAAAACATTCAGTACTTC. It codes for CSALQGKRAKNIQYF.

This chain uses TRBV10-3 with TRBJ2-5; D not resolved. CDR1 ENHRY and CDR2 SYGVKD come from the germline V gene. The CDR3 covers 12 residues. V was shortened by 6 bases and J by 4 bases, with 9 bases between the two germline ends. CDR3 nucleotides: TGTGCCATCAGCCCCTCCGGAGAGACCCAGTACTTC. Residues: CAISPSGETQYF.

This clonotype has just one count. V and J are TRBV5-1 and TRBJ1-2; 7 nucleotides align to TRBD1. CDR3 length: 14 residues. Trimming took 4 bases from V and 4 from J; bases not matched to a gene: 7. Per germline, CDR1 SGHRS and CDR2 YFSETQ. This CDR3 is CASSRAAGGYGYTF. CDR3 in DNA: TGCGCCAGCAGCCGGGCGGCAGGGGGCTATGGCTACACCTTC.

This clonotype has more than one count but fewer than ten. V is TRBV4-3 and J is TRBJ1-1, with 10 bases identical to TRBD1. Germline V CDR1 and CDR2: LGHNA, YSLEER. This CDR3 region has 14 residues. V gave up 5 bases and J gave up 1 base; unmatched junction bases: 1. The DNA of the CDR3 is TGCGCCAGCAGCAGACAGGGGGCGAACACTGAAGCTTTCTTT. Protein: CASSRQGANTEAFF.

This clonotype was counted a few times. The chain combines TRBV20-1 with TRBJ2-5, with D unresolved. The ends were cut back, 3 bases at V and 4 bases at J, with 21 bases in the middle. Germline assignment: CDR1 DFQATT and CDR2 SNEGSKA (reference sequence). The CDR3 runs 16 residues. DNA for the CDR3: TGCAGTGCTAGTGGTGGATTTCCACCCCCGGGAGAGACCCAGTACTTC. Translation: CSASGGFPPPGETQYF.

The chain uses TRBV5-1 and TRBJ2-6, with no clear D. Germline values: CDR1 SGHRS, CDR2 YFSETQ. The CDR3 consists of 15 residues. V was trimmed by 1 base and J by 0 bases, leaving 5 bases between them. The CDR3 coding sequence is TGCGCCAGCAGCTTGTGGTTCTCTGGGGCCAACGTCCTGACTTTC. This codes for CASSLWFSGANVLTF.

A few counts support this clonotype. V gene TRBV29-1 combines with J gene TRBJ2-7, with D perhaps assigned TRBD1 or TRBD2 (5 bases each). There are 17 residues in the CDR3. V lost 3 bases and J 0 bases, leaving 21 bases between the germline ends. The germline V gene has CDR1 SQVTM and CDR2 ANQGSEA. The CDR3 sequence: CSVDQGLGLLLSYEQYF. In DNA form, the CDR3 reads TGCAGCGTTGACCAGGGCTTAGGACTCCTACTCTCCTACGAGCAGTACTTC.

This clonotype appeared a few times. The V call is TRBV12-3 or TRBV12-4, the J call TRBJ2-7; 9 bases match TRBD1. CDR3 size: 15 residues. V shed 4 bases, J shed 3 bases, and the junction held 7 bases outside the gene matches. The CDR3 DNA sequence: TGTGCCAGCAGTTCCGGGACAGGGACCCACTACGAGCAGTACTTC. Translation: CASSSGTGTHYEQYF.

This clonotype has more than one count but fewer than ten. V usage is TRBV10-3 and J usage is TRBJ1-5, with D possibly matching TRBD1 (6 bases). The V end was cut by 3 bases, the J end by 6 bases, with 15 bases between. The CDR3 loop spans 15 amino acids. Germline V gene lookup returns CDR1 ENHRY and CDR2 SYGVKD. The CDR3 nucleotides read TGTGCCATCAGTGATAAGGGCAGGGGTGCTCAGCCCCAGCATTTT. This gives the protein CAISDKGRGAQPQHF.

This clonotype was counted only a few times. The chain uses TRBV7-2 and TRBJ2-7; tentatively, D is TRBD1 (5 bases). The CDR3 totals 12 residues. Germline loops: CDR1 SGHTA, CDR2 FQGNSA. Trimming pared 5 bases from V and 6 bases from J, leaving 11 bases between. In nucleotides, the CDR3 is TGTGCCAGCAGCGCAACAGGTTCCGAGCAGTACTTC. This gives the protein CASSATGSEQYF.

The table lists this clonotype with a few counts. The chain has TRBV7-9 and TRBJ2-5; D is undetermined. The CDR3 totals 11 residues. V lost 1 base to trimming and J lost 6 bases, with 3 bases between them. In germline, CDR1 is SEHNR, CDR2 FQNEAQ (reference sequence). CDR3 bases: TGTGCCAGCAGCTTAGGACAGACCCAGTACTTC. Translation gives CASSLGQTQYF.

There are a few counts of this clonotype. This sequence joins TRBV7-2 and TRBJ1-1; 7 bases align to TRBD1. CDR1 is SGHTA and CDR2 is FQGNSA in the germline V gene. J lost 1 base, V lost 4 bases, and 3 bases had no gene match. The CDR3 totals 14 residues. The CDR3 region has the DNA TGTGCCAGCAGCTCGACAGGGCAGAACACTGAAGCTTTCTTT. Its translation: CASSSTGQNTEAFF.

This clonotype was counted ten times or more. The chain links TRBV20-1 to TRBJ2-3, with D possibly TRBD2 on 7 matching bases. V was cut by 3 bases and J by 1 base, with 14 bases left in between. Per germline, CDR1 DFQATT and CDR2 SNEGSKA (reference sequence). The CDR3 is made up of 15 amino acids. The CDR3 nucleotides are TGCAGTGCTAGCCACCTAGGGGGGGGCACAGATACGCAGTATTTT. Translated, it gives CSASHLGGGTDTQYF.

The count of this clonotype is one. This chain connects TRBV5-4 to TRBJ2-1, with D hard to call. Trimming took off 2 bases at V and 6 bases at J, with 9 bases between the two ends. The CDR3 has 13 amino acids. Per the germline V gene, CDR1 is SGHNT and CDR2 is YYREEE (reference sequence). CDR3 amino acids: CASSFGSSNEQFF. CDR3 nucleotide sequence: TGTGCCAGCAGCTTTGGAAGTTCCAATGAGCAGTTCTTC.

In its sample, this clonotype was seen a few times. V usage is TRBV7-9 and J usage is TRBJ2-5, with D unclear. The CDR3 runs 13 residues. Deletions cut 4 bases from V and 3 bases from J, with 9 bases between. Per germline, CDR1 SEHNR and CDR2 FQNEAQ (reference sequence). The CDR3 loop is CASSSAGEETQYF. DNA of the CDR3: TGTGCCAGCAGCTCGGCCGGAGAAGAGACCCAGTACTTC.

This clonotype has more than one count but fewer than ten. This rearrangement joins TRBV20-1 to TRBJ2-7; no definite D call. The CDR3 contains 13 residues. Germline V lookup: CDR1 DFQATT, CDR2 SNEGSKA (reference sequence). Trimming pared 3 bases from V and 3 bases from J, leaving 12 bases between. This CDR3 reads CSARDDSHYEQYF. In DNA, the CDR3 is TGCAGTGCTAGGGACGACTCCCACTACGAGCAGTACTTC.

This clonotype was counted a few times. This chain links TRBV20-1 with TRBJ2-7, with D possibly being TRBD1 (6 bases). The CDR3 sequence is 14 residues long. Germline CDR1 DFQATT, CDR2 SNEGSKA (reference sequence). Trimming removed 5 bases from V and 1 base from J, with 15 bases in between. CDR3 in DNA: TGCAGTGCTCAGGGGCAGGTTCGGTCCTACGAGCAGTACTTC. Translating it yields CSAQGQVRSYEQYF.

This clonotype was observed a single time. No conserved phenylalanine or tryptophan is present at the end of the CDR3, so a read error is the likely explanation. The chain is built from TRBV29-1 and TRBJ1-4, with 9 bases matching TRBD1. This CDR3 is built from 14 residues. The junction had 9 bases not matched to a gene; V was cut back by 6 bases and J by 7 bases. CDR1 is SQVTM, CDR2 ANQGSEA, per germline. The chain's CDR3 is CSVVTGGRSEKLFS. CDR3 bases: TGCAGCGTGGTCACAGGGGGCAGGAGTGAAAAACTGTTTTCT.

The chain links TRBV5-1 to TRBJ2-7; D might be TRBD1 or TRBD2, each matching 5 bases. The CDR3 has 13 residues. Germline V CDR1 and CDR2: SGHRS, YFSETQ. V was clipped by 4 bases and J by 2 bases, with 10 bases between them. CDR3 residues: CASSPGLPYEQYF. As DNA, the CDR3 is TGCGCCAGCAGCCCGGGGCTACCCTACGAGCAGTACTTC. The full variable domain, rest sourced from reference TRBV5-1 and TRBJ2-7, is KAGVTQTPRYLIKTRGQQVTLSCSPISGHRSVSWYQQTPGQGLQFLFEYFSETQRNKGNFPGRFSGRQFSNSRSEMNVSTLELGDSALYLCASSPGLPYEQYFGPGTRLTVT.

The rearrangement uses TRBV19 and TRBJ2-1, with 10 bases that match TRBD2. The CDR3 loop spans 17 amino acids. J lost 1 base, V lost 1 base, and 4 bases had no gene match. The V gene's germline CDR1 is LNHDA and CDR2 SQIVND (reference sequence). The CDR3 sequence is CASSIGLAGISYNEQFF. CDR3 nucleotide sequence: TGTGCCAGTAGTATAGGACTAGCGGGCATTTCCTACAATGAGCAGTTCTTC.

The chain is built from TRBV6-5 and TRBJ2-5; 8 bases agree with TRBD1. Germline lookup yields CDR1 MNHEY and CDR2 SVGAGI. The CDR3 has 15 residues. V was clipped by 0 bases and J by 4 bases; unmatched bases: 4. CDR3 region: CASSYSHRGTETQYF. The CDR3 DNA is TGTGCCAGCAGTTACTCACACAGGGGGACAGAGACCCAGTACTTC.

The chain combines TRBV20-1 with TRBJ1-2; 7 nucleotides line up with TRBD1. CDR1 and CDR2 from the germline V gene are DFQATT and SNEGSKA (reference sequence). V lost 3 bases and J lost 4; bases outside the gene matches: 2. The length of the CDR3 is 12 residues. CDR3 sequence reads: CSARGQPYGYTF. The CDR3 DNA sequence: TGCAGTGCTAGGGGACAGCCCTATGGCTACACCTTC.

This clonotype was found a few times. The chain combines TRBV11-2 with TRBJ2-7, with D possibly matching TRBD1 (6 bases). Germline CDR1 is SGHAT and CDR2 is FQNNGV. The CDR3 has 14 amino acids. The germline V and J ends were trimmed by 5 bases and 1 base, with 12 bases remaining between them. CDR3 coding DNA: TGTGCCAGCAGCCTCGGGACACTTTCCTACGAGCAGTACTTC. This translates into CASSLGTLSYEQYF.

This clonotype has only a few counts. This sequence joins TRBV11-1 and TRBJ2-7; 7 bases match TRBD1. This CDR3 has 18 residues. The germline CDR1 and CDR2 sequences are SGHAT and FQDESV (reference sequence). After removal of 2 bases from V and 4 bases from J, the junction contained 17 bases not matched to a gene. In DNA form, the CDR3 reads TGTGCCAGCAGCTTATTCACCGGGTCAAGGGGGCTAGGTTACGAGCAGTACTTC. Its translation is CASSLFTGSRGLGYEQYF.

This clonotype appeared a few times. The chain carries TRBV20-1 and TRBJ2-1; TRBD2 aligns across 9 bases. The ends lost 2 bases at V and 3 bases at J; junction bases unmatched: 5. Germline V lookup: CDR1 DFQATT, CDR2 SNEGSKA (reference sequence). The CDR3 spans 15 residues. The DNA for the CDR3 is TGCAGTGCTAGACCCGGACTAGCGCGCTACAATGAGCAGTTCTTC. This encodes CSARPGLARYNEQFF.

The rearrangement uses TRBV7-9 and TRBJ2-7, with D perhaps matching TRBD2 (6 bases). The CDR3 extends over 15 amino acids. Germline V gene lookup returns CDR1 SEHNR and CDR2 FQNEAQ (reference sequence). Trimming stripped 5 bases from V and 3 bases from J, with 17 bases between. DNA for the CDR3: TGTGCCAGCAGCGCGACGGGACTCAAATTCTACGAGCAGTACTTC. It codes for CASSATGLKFYEQYF.